Shown below are 26 T cell receptor beta chains from a single sample sequenced in a study of cytomegalovirus exposure and HLA in healthy donors. The data were produced by immunoSEQ multiplex PCR, yet TCRdb's version contains in-frame clones alone and is incomplete. The table shows about 200,000 clones, with roughly 87% occurring only once. Sequencing was carried out using PBMCs. The receptors come from a woman aged 18 to 35 in good health and CMV-seropositive.

In its sample, this clone was seen once. The chain is built from TRBV6-5 and TRBJ2-7, with 9 bases fitting TRBD1. This CDR3 is 14 amino acids long. The trim removed 2 bases at V and 5 bases at J, leaving 4 bases unmatched. Germline V lookup: CDR1 MNHEY, CDR2 SVGAGI. The CDR3 DNA sequence: TGTGCCAGCAGTTACCCGACAGGGGGACACGAGCAGTACTTC. It encodes CASSYPTGGHEQYF.

The CDR3 nucleotides read TGTGCCAGTAGTAGGGGGACAGGGGGCTTCTACGAGCAGTACTTC. It translates to CASSRGTGGFYEQYF. The chain couples TRBV19 to TRBJ2-7, with TRBD1 matching 12 bases. Losses at the gene ends were 4 bases for V and 3 bases for J; bases not matched to a gene: 4. From germline, CDR1 is LNHDA and CDR2 SQIVND (reference sequence). The CDR3 consists of 15 residues.

The chain carries TRBV29-1 and TRBJ1-1, with D hard to call. CDR3 length: 12 residues. The germline CDR1 and CDR2 sequences are SQVTM and ANQGSEA. The CDR3 sequence is CSCGSGNTEAFF. The CDR3 bases are TGCAGTTGTGGTAGCGGGAACACTGAAGCTTTCTTT. Looking up the rest from reference TRBV29-1 and TRBJ1-1 gives the full variable domain: SAVISQKPSRDICQRGTSLTIQCQVDSQVTMMFWYRQQPGQSLTLIATANQGSEATYESGFVIDKFPISRPNLTFSTLTVSNMSPEDSSIYLCSCGSGNTEAFFGQGTRLTVV.

The rearrangement uses TRBV2 and TRBJ1-1, with 9 bases identical to TRBD1. This CDR3 is 20 amino acids long. After removal of 4 bases from V and 0 bases from J, the junction contained 18 bases not matched to a gene. Germline CDR1 and CDR2: SNHLY and FYNNEI. In DNA, the CDR3 is TGTGCCAGCAGTGTCAAACTAACGACAGGGGGGGTCGGCATGAACACTGAAGCTTTCTTT. Protein product: CASSVKLTTGGVGMNTEAFF.

This chain links TRBV6-4 with TRBJ1-1; TRBD1 is a possible D gene (6 bases). This CDR3 contains 13 residues. V dropped 2 bases and J dropped 7 bases, with 11 bases sitting between them. The V gene's germline CDR1 is MRHNA and CDR2 SNTAGT. CDR3 in amino acids: CASSDGTTGEAFF. CDR3 bases: TGTGCCAGCAGTGACGGGACAACAGGTGAAGCTTTCTTT.

The CDR3 nucleotides read TGTGCCATCAGTGAAGGGGACAGTGAAGCTTTCTTT. Its translation is CAISEGDSEAFF. V is TRBV10-3 and J is TRBJ1-1; 7 bases align to TRBD1. The V and J ends lost 3 bases and 7 bases, in that order; junction bases with no gene match: 2. The V gene's germline CDR1 is ENHRY and CDR2 SYGVKD. The CDR3 is 12 amino acids.

This chain joins TRBV30 and TRBJ1-2, with D perhaps TRBD1 (6 bases). Germline V gene data show CDR1 as GTSNPN and CDR2 as SVGIG (reference sequence). Deletions cut 0 bases from V and 8 bases from J, with 10 bases between. This CDR3 contains 12 residues. The chain's CDR3 is CAWSVGAEGYTF. Written as DNA, the CDR3 is TGTGCCTGGAGTGTGGGGGCGGAGGGCTACACCTTC.

This CDR3 is CASSLFRQRPPYGYTF. The CDR3 DNA follows: TGTGCCAGCAGTTTATTTCGGCAGCGCCCACCCTATGGCTACACCTTC. This chain connects TRBV28 to TRBJ1-2; D ambiguous. This CDR3 spans 16 amino acids. The V gene lost 1 base and the J gene lost 4 bases, with 16 bases spanning the gap. CDR1 is MDHEN, CDR2 SYDVKM, per germline.

This clone has a single count. The chain recombines TRBV5-6 with TRBJ2-5; D is unresolved. The CDR3 length is 13 residues. Germline CDR1 reads SGHDT; CDR2 reads YYEEEE. V dropped 4 bases and J dropped 3 bases, with 10 bases sitting between them. In nucleotides, the CDR3 is TGTGCCAGCAGCCTCGTATCTAAAGAGACCCAGTACTTC. Translation: CASSLVSKETQYF.

This chain joins TRBV5-1 and TRBJ2-1; D is unresolved. The CDR3 extends over 15 amino acids. The V and J ends lost 1 base and 6 bases respectively, with 14 bases between them. CDR1 and CDR2 from the germline V gene are SGHRS and YFSETQ. CDR3 residues: CASSLSHSSGNEQFF. CDR3 coding DNA: TGCGCCAGCAGCTTGAGCCACTCTTCGGGCAATGAGCAGTTCTTC. The variable domain in full, completed from reference TRBV5-1 and TRBJ2-1, reads KAGVTQTPRYLIKTRGQQVTLSCSPISGHRSVSWYQQTPGQGLQFLFEYFSETQRNKGNFPGRFSGRQFSNSRSEMNVSTLELGDSALYLCASSLSHSSGNEQFFGPGTRLTVL.

The chain has TRBV28 and TRBJ2-7; TRBD1 agrees at 9 bases. Trimming removed 7 bases from V and 0 bases from J; junction bases left unmatched: 7. The CDR3 covers 15 residues. Germline values: CDR1 MDHEN, CDR2 SYDVKM. The CDR3 region has the DNA TGTGCCAGCACCGGGACAGGGTATAGCTCCTACGAGCAGTACTTC. It is translated as CASTGTGYSSYEQYF.

This sequence joins TRBV9 and TRBJ1-3, with D unresolved. The V gene lost 0 bases and the J gene lost 2 bases, with 9 bases spanning the gap. Germline CDR1 and CDR2: SGDLS and YYNGEE. This CDR3 spans 15 amino acids. Here the CDR3 reads CASSVGGNTGNTIYF. DNA for the CDR3: TGTGCCAGCAGCGTAGGAGGGAACACTGGAAACACCATATATTTT.

A single count supports this clone. J is TRBJ1-2 and V is TRBV11-2; 9 bases map to TRBD1. Losses at the gene ends were 4 bases for V and 8 bases for J; bases not matched to a gene: 11. CDR1 is SGHAT and CDR2 is FQNNGV in the germline V gene. The CDR3 has 15 residues. Here the CDR3 reads CASSSSRGQGIGYTF. The DNA for the CDR3 is TGTGCCAGCAGCTCCTCACGGGGACAGGGAATAGGCTACACCTTC.

The chain uses TRBV6-5 and TRBJ1-1; no reliable D call. Germline CDR1 is MNHEY and CDR2 is SVGAGI. The length of the CDR3 is 13 residues. V dropped 6 bases and J dropped 5 bases, with 13 bases sitting between them. The CDR3 protein is CASSRSGWTEAFF. CDR3 bases: TGTGCCAGCAGCCGCTCCGGGTGGACTGAAGCTTTCTTT.

This chain links TRBV4-1 with TRBJ2-7; 7 bases are shared with TRBD1. This CDR3 is 17 amino acids long. Germline trimming cut 3 bases from V and 4 bases from J; bases unmatched to any gene: 15. Germline loops: CDR1 MGHRA, CDR2 YSYEKL. CDR3 nucleotide sequence: TGCGCCAGCAGCCAGGCCACCGGGACAGCCGGGAAGTACGAGCAGTACTTC. Encoded protein: CASSQATGTAGKYEQYF.

The CDR3 is CAIRQGPSNQPQHF. For the CDR3, the DNA is TGTGCCATCAGACAGGGGCCCTCCAATCAGCCCCAGCATTTT. The rearrangement links TRBV10-3 to TRBJ1-5; 7 nucleotides align to TRBD1. Trimming removed 6 bases from V and 3 bases from J; junction bases left unmatched: 5. The CDR3 has 14 amino acids. Germline CDR1 is ENHRY and CDR2 is SYGVKD.

This clone was counted once. The chain joins TRBV7-6 to TRBJ2-1; TRBD2 is a possible D gene (6 bases). Germline V gene data show CDR1 as SGHVS and CDR2 as FNYEAQ. The CDR3 extends over 16 amino acids. Deletions cut 5 bases from V and 5 bases from J, with 19 bases between. The CDR3: CASSERLVTTNNEQFF. The CDR3 DNA follows: TGTGCCAGCAGCGAGAGACTAGTGACCACGAACAATGAGCAGTTCTTC. The full variable domain, its missing parts supplied by reference TRBV7-6 and TRBJ2-1, is GAGVSQSPRYKVTKRGQDVALRCDPISGHVSLYWYRQALGQGPEFLTYFNYEAQQDKSGLPNDRFSAERPEGSISTLTIQRTEQRDSAMYRCASSERLVTTNNEQFFGPGTRLTVL.

The chain is built from TRBV7-3 and TRBJ1-1; TRBD1 is a possible D gene (6 bases). CDR3 length: 15 residues. Germline-derived CDR1 and CDR2 are SGHTA and FQGTGA. Trimming cost V 2 bases and J 0 bases, with 10 bases left between them. The CDR3 coding sequence is TGTGCCAGCAGCTTACTGGGGGCTCTGAACACTGAAGCTTTCTTT. This translates into CASSLLGALNTEAFF.

The gene calls are TRBV5-6 and TRBJ2-7; tentative D call: TRBD2 (5 bases). Trimming shortened V by 1 base and J by 0 bases, and 14 bases separated the two germline ends. The CDR3 covers 16 residues. The germline V gene has CDR1 SGHDT and CDR2 YYEEEE. CDR3 residues: CASSLFLSGFSYEQYF. CDR3 bases: TGTGCCAGCAGCTTGTTTTTGAGCGGATTCTCCTACGAGCAGTACTTC.

The chain combines TRBV15 with TRBJ2-5; a possible D gene is TRBD1 (6 bases). The CDR3 is 14 amino acids. With 0 bases removed from V and 5 bases from J, the gap between germline ends came to 10 bases. Germline V gene lookup returns CDR1 LNHNV and CDR2 YYDKDF (reference sequence). DNA of the CDR3: TGTGCCACCAGCAGAGATACAGGGTTTGAGACCCAGTACTTC. It translates to CATSRDTGFETQYF.

V is TRBV4-1 and J is TRBJ1-1, with 10 bases matching TRBD1. Germline V gene lookup returns CDR1 MGHRA and CDR2 YSYEKL. V lost 1 base and J lost 4; bases outside the gene matches: 6. There are 16 residues in the CDR3. Here the CDR3 reads CASSQALDRGSTEAFF. As DNA, the CDR3 is TGCGCCAGCAGCCAAGCCTTGGACAGGGGGAGCACTGAAGCTTTCTTT.

The chain uses TRBV5-1 and TRBJ1-2, with TRBD1 matching 8 bases. After removal of 4 bases from V and 4 bases from J, the junction contained 9 bases not matched to a gene. This CDR3 spans 15 amino acids. Germline CDR1 is SGHRS and CDR2 is YFSETQ. This chain's CDR3 is CASSISGGPGYGYTF. CDR3 sequence (DNA): TGCGCCAGCAGCATATCAGGGGGCCCAGGCTATGGCTACACCTTC.

The genes are TRBV9 and TRBJ2-7, with D perhaps matching TRBD2 (5 bases). CDR3 length equals 14 residues. Germline lookup yields CDR1 SGDLS and CDR2 YYNGEE. The ends were cut back, 2 bases at V and 3 bases at J, with 12 bases in the middle. The CDR3 here is CASSVRRDGYEQYF. The CDR3 coding sequence is TGTGCCAGCAGCGTTAGACGGGATGGCTACGAGCAGTACTTC. The full variable domain, in which reference TRBV9 and TRBJ2-7 provide the parts outside the CDR3, is DSGVTQTPKHLITATGQRVTLRCSPRSGDLSVYWYQQSLDQGLQFLIQYYNGEERAKGNILERFSAQQFPDLHSELNLSSLELGDSALYFCASSVRRDGYEQYFGPGTRLTVT.

The rearrangement uses TRBV11-2 and TRBJ2-1; the D gene is possibly TRBD1 (5 bases). Germline CDR1 SGHAT, CDR2 FQNNGV. V was shortened by 0 bases and J by 7 bases, with 13 bases between the two germline ends. This CDR3 has 15 amino acids. The CDR3, as DNA: TGTGCCAGCAGCTTAGATATCGGACAACTTAATGAGCAGTTCTTC. This sequence encodes CASSLDIGQLNEQFF.

The chain is built from TRBV2 and TRBJ2-1; 8 bases are shared with TRBD2. There are 15 residues in the CDR3. Germline CDR1 reads SNHLY; CDR2 reads FYNNEI. The junction had 4 bases not matched to a gene; V was cut back by 3 bases and J by 3 bases. In DNA form, the CDR3 reads TGTGCCAGCAGTGACCGAAGCGGGAGCTACAATGAGCAGTTCTTC. Its translation is CASSDRSGSYNEQFF.

This chain joins TRBV27 and TRBJ2-3; D gene unclear. This CDR3 is built from 16 residues. Deletions cut 1 base from V and 1 base from J, with 12 bases between. CDR1 and CDR2 (germline): MNHEY, SMNVEV (reference sequence). The CDR3 nucleotides are TGTGCCAGCAGTTTATTGGGCGATCGAGGCACAGATACGCAGTATTTT. Protein: CASSLLGDRGTDTQYF.